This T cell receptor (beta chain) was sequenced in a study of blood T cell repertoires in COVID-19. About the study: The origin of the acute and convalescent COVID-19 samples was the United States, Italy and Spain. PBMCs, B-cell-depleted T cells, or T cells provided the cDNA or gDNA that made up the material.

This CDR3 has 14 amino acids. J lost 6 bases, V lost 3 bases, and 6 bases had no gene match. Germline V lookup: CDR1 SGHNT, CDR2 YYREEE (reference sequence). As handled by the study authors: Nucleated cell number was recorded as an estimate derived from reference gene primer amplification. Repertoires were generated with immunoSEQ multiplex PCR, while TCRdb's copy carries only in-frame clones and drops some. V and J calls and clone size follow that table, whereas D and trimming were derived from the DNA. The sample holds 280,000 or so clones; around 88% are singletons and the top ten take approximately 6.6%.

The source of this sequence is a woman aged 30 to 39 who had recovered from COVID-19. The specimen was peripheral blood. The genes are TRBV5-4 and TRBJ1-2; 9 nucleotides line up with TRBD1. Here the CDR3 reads CASSSLTGGDGYTF. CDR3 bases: TGTGCCAGCAGCTCCCTCACAGGGGGCGATGGCTACACCTTC.